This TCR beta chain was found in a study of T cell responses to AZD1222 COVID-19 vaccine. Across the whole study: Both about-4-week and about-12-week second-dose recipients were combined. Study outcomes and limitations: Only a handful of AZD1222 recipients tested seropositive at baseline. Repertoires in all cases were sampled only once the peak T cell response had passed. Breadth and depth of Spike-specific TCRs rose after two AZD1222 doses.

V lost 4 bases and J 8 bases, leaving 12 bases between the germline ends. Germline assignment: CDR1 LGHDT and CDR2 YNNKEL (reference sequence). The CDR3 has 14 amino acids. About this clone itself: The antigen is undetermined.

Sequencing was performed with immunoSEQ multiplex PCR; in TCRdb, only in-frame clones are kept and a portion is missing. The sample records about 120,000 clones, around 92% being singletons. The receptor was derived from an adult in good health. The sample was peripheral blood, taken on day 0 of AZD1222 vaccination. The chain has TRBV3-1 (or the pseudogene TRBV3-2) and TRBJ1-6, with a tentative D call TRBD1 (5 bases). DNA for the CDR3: TGTGCCAGCAGCCCGGGGACGGAGTATTCACCCCTCCACTTT. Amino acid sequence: CASSPGTEYSPLHF.